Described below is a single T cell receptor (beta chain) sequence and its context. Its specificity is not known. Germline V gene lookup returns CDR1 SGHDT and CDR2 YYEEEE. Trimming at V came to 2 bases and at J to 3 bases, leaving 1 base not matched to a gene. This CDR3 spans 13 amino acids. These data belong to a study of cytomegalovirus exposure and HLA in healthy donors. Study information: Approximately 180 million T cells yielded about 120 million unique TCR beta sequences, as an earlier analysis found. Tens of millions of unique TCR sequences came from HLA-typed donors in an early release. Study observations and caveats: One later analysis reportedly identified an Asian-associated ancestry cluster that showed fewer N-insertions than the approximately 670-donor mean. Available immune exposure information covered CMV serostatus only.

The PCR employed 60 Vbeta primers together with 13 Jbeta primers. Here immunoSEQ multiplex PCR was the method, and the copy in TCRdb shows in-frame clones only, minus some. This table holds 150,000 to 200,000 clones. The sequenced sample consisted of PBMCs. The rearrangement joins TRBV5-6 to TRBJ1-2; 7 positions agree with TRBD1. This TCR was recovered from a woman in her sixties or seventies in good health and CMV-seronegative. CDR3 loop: CASSFTGDYGYTF. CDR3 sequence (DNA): TGTGCCAGCAGCTTCACAGGGGACTATGGCTACACCTTC.